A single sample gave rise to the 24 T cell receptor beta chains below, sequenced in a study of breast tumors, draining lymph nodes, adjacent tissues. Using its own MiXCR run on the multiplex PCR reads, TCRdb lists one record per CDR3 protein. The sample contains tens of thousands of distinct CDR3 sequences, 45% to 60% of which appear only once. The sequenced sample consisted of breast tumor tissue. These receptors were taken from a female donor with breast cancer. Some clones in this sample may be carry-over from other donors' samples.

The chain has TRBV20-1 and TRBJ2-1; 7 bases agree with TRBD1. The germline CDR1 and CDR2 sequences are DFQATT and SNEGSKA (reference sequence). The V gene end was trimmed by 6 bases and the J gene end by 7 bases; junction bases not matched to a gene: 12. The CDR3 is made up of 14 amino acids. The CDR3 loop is CSAPRTGGLNEQFF. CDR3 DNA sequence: TGCAGTGCGCCCCGGACAGGTGGTTTGAATGAGCAGTTCTTC.

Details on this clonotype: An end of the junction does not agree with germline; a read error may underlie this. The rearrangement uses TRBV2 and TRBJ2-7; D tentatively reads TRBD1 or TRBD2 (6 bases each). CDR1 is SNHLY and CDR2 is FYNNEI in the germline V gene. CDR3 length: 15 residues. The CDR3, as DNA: TGTGCCAGCAGTGAGGGCGGGACCGGGGGCTACGGGCAGTACTTC. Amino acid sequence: CASSEGGTGGYGQYF.

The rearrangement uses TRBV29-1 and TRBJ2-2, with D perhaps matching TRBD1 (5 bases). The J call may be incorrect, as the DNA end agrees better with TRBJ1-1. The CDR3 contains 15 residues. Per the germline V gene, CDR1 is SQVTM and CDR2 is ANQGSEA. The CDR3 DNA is TGCAGCGTTGAAGAGTATGCAGGGTGGACCACTGAAGCTTTCTTT. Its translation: CSVEEYAGWTTEAFF.

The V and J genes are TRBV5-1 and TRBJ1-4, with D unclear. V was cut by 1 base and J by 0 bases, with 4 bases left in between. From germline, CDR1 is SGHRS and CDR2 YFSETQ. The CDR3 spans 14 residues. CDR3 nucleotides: TGCGCCAGCAGCTTGTCCACAACTAATGAAAAACTGTTTTTT. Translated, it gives CASSLSTTNEKLFF.

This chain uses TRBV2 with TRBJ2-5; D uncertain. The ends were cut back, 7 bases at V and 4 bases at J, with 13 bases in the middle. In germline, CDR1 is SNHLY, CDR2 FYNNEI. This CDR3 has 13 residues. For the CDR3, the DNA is TGTGCCAGCATGGCTGGGCTAGGAGAGACCCAGTACTTC. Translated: CASMAGLGETQYF.

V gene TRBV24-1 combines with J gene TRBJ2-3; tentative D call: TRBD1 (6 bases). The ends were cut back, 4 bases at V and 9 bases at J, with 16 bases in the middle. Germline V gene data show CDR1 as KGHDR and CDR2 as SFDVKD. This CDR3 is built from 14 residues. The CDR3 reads CATSDQTRTATQYF. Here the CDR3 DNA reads TGTGCCACCAGTGACCAAACTCGGACAGCAACGCAGTATTTT.

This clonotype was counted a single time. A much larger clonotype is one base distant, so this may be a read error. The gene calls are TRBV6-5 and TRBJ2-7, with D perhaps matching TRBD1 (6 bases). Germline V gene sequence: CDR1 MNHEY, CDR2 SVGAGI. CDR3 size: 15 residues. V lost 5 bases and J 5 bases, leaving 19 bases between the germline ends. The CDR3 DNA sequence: TGTGCCAGCAGTCAACGGGGACATCTCCCCCACGAGCAGTACTTC. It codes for CASSQRGHLPHEQYF.

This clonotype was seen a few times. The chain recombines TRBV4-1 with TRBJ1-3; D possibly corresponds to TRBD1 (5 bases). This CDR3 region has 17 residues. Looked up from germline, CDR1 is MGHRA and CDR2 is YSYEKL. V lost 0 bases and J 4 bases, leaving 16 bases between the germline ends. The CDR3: CASSQDPPGLAGNTIYF. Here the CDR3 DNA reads TGCGCCAGCAGCCAAGATCCACCGGGACTAGCGGGAAACACCATATATTTT.

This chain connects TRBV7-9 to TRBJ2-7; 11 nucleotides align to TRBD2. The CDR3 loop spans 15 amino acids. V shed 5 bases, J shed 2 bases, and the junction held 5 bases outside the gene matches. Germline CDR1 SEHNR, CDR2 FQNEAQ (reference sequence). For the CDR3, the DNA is TGTGCCAGCAGCAGCGTAGCGGGGGGGACCTACGAGCAGTACTTC. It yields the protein CASSSVAGGTYEQYF.

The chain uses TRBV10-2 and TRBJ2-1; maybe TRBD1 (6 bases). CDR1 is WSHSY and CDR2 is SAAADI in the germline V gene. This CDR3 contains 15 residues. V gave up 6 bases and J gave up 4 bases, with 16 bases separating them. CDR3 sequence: CASRDQGQGYNEQFF. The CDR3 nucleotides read TGCGCCAGCAGGGACCAGGGTCAGGGGTACAATGAGCAGTTCTTC.

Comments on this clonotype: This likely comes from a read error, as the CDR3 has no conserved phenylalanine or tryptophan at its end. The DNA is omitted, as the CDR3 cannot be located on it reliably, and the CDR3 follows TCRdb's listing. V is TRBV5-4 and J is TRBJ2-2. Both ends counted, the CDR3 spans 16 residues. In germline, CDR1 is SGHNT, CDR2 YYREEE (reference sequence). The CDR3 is CASSTVLGMYTGELCV.

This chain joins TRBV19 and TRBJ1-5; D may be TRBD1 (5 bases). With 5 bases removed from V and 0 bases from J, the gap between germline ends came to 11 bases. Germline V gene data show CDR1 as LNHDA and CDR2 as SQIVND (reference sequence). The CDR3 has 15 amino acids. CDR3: CASSWGGYSNQPQHF. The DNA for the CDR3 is TGTGCCAGTAGTTGGGGGGGTTATAGCAATCAGCCCCAGCATTTT.

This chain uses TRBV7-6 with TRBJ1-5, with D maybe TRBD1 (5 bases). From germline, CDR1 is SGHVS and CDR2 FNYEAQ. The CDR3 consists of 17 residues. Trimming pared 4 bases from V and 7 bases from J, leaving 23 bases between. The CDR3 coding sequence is TGTGCCAGCAGCTCAACAGCGGGACTTTACAATGAGCAGCCCCAGCATTTT. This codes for CASSSTAGLYNEQPQHF.

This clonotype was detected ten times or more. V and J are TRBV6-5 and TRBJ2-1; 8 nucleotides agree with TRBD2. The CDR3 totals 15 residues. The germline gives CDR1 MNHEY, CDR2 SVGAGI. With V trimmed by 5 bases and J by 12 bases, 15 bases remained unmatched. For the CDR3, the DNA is TGTGCCAGCAGTCTCCTAGCGGGCAATCCCCAAGCGCAGTTCTTC. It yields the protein CASSLLAGNPQAQFF.

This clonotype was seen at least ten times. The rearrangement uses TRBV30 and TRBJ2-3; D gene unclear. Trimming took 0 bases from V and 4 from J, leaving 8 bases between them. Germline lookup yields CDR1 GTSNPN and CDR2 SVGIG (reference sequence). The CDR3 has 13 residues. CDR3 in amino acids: CAWSVLGPDTQYF. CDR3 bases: TGTGCCTGGAGTGTACTCGGCCCAGATACGCAGTATTTT.

The CDR3: CASSRTGGATEKLFF. In DNA form, the CDR3 reads TGTGCCAGCAGTCGTACAGGGGGCGCGACTGAAAAACTGTTTTTT. The V gene is TRBV12-3 or TRBV12-4, the J gene TRBJ1-4, with 9 bases that match TRBD1. V lost 5 bases to trimming and J lost 7 bases; unmatched junction nucleotides: 8. CDR3 length: 15 amino acids.

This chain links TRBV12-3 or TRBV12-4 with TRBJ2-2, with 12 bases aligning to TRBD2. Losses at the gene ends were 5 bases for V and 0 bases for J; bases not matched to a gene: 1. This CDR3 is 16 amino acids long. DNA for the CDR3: TGTGCCAGCAGTGCTAGCGGGGGGGCGAACACCGGGGAGCTGTTTTTT. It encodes CASSASGGANTGELFF.

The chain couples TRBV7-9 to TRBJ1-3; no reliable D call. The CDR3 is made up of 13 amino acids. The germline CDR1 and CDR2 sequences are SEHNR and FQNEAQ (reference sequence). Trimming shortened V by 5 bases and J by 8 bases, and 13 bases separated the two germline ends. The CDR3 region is CASSPPGEDTIYF. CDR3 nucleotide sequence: TGTGCCAGCAGCCCCCCCGGTGAGGACACCATATATTTT.

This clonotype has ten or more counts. Here the CDR3 reads CASSQGPLSPLHF. In DNA form, the CDR3 reads TGTGCCAGCAGCCAAGGGCCCCTTTCACCCCTCCACTTT. V is TRBV14 and J is TRBJ1-6; D gene unclear. The V end was cut by 1 base, the J end by 9 bases, with 7 bases between. The CDR3 is 13 amino acids. Germline CDR1 and CDR2: SGHDN and FVKESK.

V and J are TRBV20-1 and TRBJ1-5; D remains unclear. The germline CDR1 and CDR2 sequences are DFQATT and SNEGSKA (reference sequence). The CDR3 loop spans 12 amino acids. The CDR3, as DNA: TGCAGCCGGGGTAGGCAGGCAGGGCCCCAGCATTTT. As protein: CSRGRQAGPQHF.

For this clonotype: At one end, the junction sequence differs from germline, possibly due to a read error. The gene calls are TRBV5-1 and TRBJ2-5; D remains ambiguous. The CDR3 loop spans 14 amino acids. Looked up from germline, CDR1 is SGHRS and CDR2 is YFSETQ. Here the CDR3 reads CASTRYRVQDTQYF. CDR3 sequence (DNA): TGCGCCAGCACCCGGTACAGAGTTCAAGACACCCAGTACTTC.

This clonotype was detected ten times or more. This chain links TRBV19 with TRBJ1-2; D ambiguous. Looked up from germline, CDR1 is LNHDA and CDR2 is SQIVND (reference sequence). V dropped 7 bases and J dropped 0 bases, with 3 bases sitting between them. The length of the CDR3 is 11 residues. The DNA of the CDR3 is TGTGCCAGTACCCCTAACTATGGCTACACCTTC. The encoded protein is CASTPNYGYTF.

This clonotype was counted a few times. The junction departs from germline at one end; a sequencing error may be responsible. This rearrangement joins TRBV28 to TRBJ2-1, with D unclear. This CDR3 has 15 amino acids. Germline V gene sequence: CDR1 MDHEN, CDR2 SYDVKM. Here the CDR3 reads CVSSLSVLSYNEQFF. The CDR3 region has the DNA TGTGTCAGCAGTTTGAGTGTTCTCTCCTACAATGAGCAGTTCTTC.

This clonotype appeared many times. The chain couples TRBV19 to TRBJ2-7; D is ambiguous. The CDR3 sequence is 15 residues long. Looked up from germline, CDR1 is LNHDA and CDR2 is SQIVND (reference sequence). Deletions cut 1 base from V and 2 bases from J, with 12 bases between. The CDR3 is CASSIGASTTYEQYF. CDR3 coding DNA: TGTGCCAGTAGTATAGGGGCCAGCACGACCTACGAGCAGTACTTC.